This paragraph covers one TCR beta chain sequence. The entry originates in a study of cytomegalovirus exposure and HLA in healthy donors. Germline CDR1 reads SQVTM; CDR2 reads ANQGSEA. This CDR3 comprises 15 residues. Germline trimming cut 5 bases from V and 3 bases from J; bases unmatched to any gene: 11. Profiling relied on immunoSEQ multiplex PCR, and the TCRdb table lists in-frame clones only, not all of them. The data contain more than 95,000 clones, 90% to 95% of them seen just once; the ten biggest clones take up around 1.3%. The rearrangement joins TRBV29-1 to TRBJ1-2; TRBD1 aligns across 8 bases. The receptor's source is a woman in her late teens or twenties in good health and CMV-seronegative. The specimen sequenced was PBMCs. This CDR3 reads CSVRGQGGGDYGYTF. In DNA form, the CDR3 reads TGCAGCGTTCGAGGACAGGGCGGTGGGGACTATGGCTACACCTTC.